Listed below are T cell receptor beta chains from one sample, sequenced in a study of T cells in Graves' hyperthyroidism and ophthalmopathy. TCRdb passed the multiplex PCR reads through MiXCR, listing each CDR3 protein once. The sample lists about 600,000 distinct CDR3 sequences; about a sixth were seen once. The specimen was blood. The receptors originated from a woman in her thirties or forties with Graves' ophthalmopathy. Both conserved end residues are part of each CDR3. D genes are given only for firm matches. The size field is filled for only some rows; it gives once, few, many or a size class.

d_gene | j_gene | abundance | v_gene | CDR3nt | CDR3aa
- | TRBJ1-1 | - | TRBV5-1 | TGCGCCAGCAGCAGGACGGAGGACACTGAAGCTTTCTTT | CASSRTEDTEAFF
- | TRBJ2-1 | many | TRBV12-3/TRBV12-4 | TGTGCCAGCAGTACTAGCTCCGGGGAGCAGTTCTTC | CASSTSSGEQFF
- | TRBJ1-1 | many | TRBV7-3 | TGTGCCAGCAGCTTAAATTCAAGGGGTACGAACACTGAAGCTTTCTTT | CASSLNSRGTNTEAFF
- | TRBJ2-1 | few | TRBV11-2 | TGTGCCAGCAGCTTAGATTCTGCCCATGAGCAGTTCTTC | CASSLDSAHEQFF
TRBD1 | TRBJ1-2 | few | TRBV10-3 | TGTGCCATCACCGAGGGCCGACAATACAGGGGAGTAGTCGGGAATGGCTACACCTTC | CAITEGRQYRGVVGNGYTF
- | TRBJ1-3 | - | TRBV12-3/TRBV12-4 | TGTGCCAGCAGTTTACAGAGTCTTGGAAACACCATATATTTT | CASSLQSLGNTIYF
TRBD2 | TRBJ2-3 | many | TRBV5-5 | TGTGCCAGCAGCTCGAGGGCTAGCGGGAGCTCAGATACGCAGTATTTT | CASSSRASGSSDTQYF
TRBD2 | TRBJ2-5 | few | TRBV5-4 | TGTGCCAGCAGCTTCTTGCCTAGCGGGACCCCGGGGGAAGAGACCCAGTACTTC | CASSFLPSGTPGEETQYF
- | TRBJ1-1 | - | TRBV19 | TGTGCCAGTAGCGGAGCTTTCTTT | CASSGAFF
TRBD2 | TRBJ2-3 | many | TRBV3-1 | TGTGCCAGCAGTCCCCCAGGGAGGGCATCGGATACGCAGTATTTT | CASSPPGRASDTQYF
TRBD2 | TRBJ2-7 | - | TRBV5-1 | TGCGCCAGCAGTCGGAATAGCGGGACCGTTCCCTACGAGCAGTACTTC | CASSRNSGTVPYEQYF
- | TRBJ1-1 | - | TRBV19 | TGTGCCAGTCTGCAGGTGAACACTGAAGCTTTCTTT | CASLQVNTEAFF
- | TRBJ2-6 | - | TRBV20-1 | TGCAGTGCTAGAGCCTCGACAGGCTCTGGGGCCAACGTCCTGACTTTC | CSARASTGSGANVLTF
- | TRBJ2-3 | - | TRBV6-2/TRBV6-3 | TGTGCCAGCAGTGAGGTCCTACAGGCTAGCACAGATACGCAGTATTTT | CASSEVLQASTDTQYF
- | TRBJ1-5 | many | TRBV3-1 | TGTGCCAGCAGCCAAGGGACAGTTAGCAATCAGCCCCAGCATTTT | CASSQGTVSNQPQHF
- | TRBJ1-2 | many | TRBV7-8 | TGTGCCAGCAGCTTATCGGCAGGGGTTTATGGCTACACCTTC | CASSLSAGVYGYTF
TRBD2 | TRBJ2-1 | many | TRBV3-1 | TGTGCCAGCAGCCAAGTAACTAGCGGGAGTTCCGATGAGCAGTTCTTC | CASSQVTSGSSDEQFF
- | TRBJ1-4 | few | TRBV12-3/TRBV12-4 | TGTGCCAGCAGTTCCCGGGAAAATGAAAAACTGTTTTTT | CASSSRENEKLFF
- | TRBJ2-2 | many | TRBV5-1 | TGCGCCAGCACCTACAGTGTTGAGGGCGGGGAGCTGTTTTTT | CASTYSVEGGELFF
TRBD1 | TRBJ2-7 | few | TRBV28 | TGTGCCAGCAGTATCCCGGGACAGTACGAGCAGTACTTC | CASSIPGQYEQYF
TRBD1 | TRBJ2-3 | - | TRBV2 | TGTGCCAGCAGTTCCGGGACAGGGGGCGAAGATACGCAGTATTTT | CASSSGTGGEDTQYF
- | TRBJ1-5 | many | TRBV10-2 | TGCGCCAGCAGTGCGACAGTCAATCAGCCCCAGCATTTT | CASSATVNQPQHF
TRBD1 | TRBJ2-1 | few | TRBV6-1 | TGTGCCAGCAAAGAAAGTACAGGGGGGCGGTACAATGAGCAGTTCTTC | CASKESTGGRYNEQFF
TRBD1 | TRBJ2-2 | many | TRBV5-1 | TGCGCCAGCAGCTTGGGGCTGGGACAGGGGAACACCGGGGAGCTGTTTTTT | CASSLGLGQGNTGELFF
TRBD1 | TRBJ1-6 | - | TRBV11-2 | TGTGCCAGCAGCTTAAGCGGGACAGGAATATTTAATTCACCCCTCCACTTT | CASSLSGTGIFNSPLHF
- | TRBJ1-5 | - | TRBV4-1 | TGCGCCAGCAGCCAAGACCCACAGGGCCTAGGACAGCCCCAGCATTTT | CASSQDPQGLGQPQHF
TRBD2 | TRBJ2-1 | many | TRBV30 | TGTGCCTGGAGTGTCAGTCTAGCGGCTTACAATGAGCAGTTCTTC | CAWSVSLAAYNEQFF
TRBD1 | TRBJ1-4 | many | TRBV2 | TGTGCCAGCAGTGGACAGGGAAATTCGCAAAAACTGTTTTTT | CASSGQGNSQKLFF
- | TRBJ2-1 | many | TRBV27 | TGTGCCAGCAGTTTTAAGATATACAATGAGCAGTTCTTC | CASSFKIYNEQFF
TRBD1 | TRBJ2-6 | many | TRBV27 | TGTGCCAGCAGTATGTTCAGGGGGACTGGGGCCAACGTCCTGACTTTC | CASSMFRGTGANVLTF
TRBD2 | TRBJ2-1 | many | TRBV11-2 | TGTGCCAGCAGCAGCTCCCCGGGGGGGTTTAATGAGCAGTTCTTC | CASSSSPGGFNEQFF
- | TRBJ2-1 | few | TRBV6-1 | TGTGCCAGCAGTGTATCGACGGGTTACAGCAATGAGCAGTTCTTC | CASSVSTGYSNEQFF
TRBD1 | TRBJ1-2 | - | TRBV9 | TGTGCCAGCAGTTTAGGGTCGGACAGGGTAGGAGGCTACACCTTC | CASSLGSDRVGGYTF
- | TRBJ2-3 | - | TRBV5-1 | TGCGCCAGCAGAATATCCACGAGGGGCACAGATACGCAGTATTTT | CASRISTRGTDTQYF
TRBD2 | TRBJ2-3 | many | TRBV28 | TGTGCCAGCAGTACCCAAAGCGGGAGAACTCCAGATACGCAGTATTTT | CASSTQSGRTPDTQYF
TRBD2 | TRBJ2-1 | - | TRBV2 | TGTGCCAGCAGTGAAGGTGGGACTAGGGGCAATGAGCAGTTCTTC | CASSEGGTRGNEQFF
- | TRBJ1-2 | - | TRBV12-5 | TGTGCTAGTGGTCCCCGGGGGCAATATGGCTACACCTTC | CASGPRGQYGYTF
TRBD1 | TRBJ1-5 | many | TRBV3-1 | TGTGCCAGCAGCCGAACAGGGGGACGCAATCAGCCCCAGCATTTT | CASSRTGGRNQPQHF
TRBD2 | TRBJ2-3 | - | TRBV25-1 | TGTGCCAGCAGTCCGCTGCTAGGTAGCGGGGGTCCCCCAGATACGCAGTATTTT | CASSPLLGSGGPPDTQYF
- | TRBJ2-1 | many | TRBV6-1 | TGTGCCAGCAGTTCCGATGAAAGGCCAAATGAGCAGTTCTTC | CASSSDERPNEQFF
- | TRBJ2-6 | - | TRBV10-3 | TGTGCCATCAGTGCGGACAGTTATCCCGCCGGGGCCAACGTCCTGACTTTC | CAISADSYPAGANVLTF
TRBD2 | TRBJ2-5 | - | TRBV11-2 | TGTGCCAGCAGCTTAGAACTACTAGCGGGGGAGACCCAGTACTTC | CASSLELLAGETQYF
- | TRBJ1-1 | many | TRBV7-3 | TGTGCCAGCAGCTTGGCCAGAGGCACTGAAGCTTTCTTT | CASSLARGTEAFF
- | TRBJ1-3 | few | TRBV6-2/TRBV6-3 | TGTGCCAGCAGTTACGCCGGGAACACCATATATTTT | CASSYAGNTIYF
TRBD1 | TRBJ2-3 | many | TRBV12-3/TRBV12-4 | TGTGCCAGCAGTTGGGGACAGGGGGCCACAGATACGCAGTATTTT | CASSWGQGATDTQYF